This T cell receptor beta chain emerged from a study of blood T cell repertoires in COVID-19. Study at large: COVID-19 samples, acute and convalescent, were from the United States, Italy and Spain. In each case, the material was cDNA or gDNA derived from T cells, B-cell-depleted T cells, or PBMCs.

The CDR3 length is 13 residues. Germline V gene data show CDR1 as MNHEY and CDR2 as SVGAGI. V was clipped by 9 bases and J by 5 bases, with 16 bases between them. Authors' analysis steps: The assay estimated nucleated cells by amplifying reference gene primers. Generated by immunoSEQ multiplex PCR, the TCRdb table keeps only in-frame clones and is missing some. V and J calls and clone size are those listed in that table; D and trimming were worked out from the DNA. The data show about 130,000 clones, with 65% to 90% seen just once and 8.4% held by the top ten. The sequence was obtained from a woman between 55 and 75 years old with active or convalescent COVID-19. Sequenced sample: peripheral blood. The V gene is TRBV6-5, the J gene TRBJ1-2; tentative D call: TRBD1 (5 bases). This chain's CDR3 is CASHDRGRYGYTF. The CDR3 DNA sequence: TGTGCCAGTCATGACCGGGGGAGGTATGGCTACACCTTC.